This TCR beta chain was obtained from a study of blood T cells in healthy people across ages. Study-level information: About one barcoded beta molecule per two T cells was the capture yield of template switching.

Primed by a sample-barcoded 5' primer and a J-beta primer mix, a second PCR proceeded for about 6 to 11 cycles. Each cDNA molecule was tagged by a template-switch adaptor with 12 random nucleotides. TCRdb re-called the 5' RACE reads with MiXCR, one entry per CDR3 protein. Altogether around 710,000 distinct CDR3 sequences are present, more than 40% being singletons, with the ten largest covering 20% to 25%. Isolation of PBMCs gave at least 6 million cells per sample. Sequenced sample: blood. The sequence came from a woman in her sixties or seventies in good health.

The CDR3 DNA sequence: TGTGCCAGCAGCCAAGAGGGCAGGGTGCGAGAGACCCAGTACTTC. It specifies CASSQEGRVRETQYF. V and J are TRBV3-1 and TRBJ2-5, with D maybe TRBD1 (5 bases). Germline CDR1 reads LGHDT; CDR2 reads YNNKEL (reference sequence). This CDR3 has 15 residues. V shed 0 bases and J shed 4 bases, with 12 bases lying between them.